What follows is one T cell receptor beta chain and its context. This clone was counted only a few times. Its antigen is not yet known. No much larger clone exists at a distance of one base, and base qualities are not known. Genomic DNA was extracted from sorted cells for sequencing of the TCRbeta CDR3 region. TCRbeta CDR3 regions were sequenced using the immunoSEQ Assay. Not all clones reach the TCRdb copy of this immuneACCESS table, which keeps in-frame sequences only. Checked studies attribute under half of the gap to unresolved V genes and leave the rest unexplained. The sample includes tens of thousands of clones, with under 85% observed a single time. Jointly, the top ten make up 3% to 3.5% of the sample. This entry belongs to a study of OX40 agonist ivuxolimab in advanced cancers. Notes on the research overall: Ivuxolimab, which targeted the costimulatory receptor OX40 (CD134), was an agonistic, fully human IgG2 monoclonal antibody. Intravenous ivuxolimab was administered to patients every 2 weeks at six dose levels: 0.01, 0.1, 0.3, 1.5, 3 and 10 mg/kg. Among the approximately 50 dose-escalation patients, about 19 had hepatocellular carcinoma, approximately 15 melanoma, 9 renal cell carcinoma and 9 head and neck cancer. A male proportion of about 79% and a mean age of about 60 years, ranging from roughly 20 to 80, were recorded for the dose-escalation cohort. Patients were allowed to have had prior anti-PD-1, anti-PD-L1 or anti-CTLA-4 therapy, and around 40% of the dose-escalation patients had previously received checkpoint inhibitors. Partial responses were achieved by three dose-escalation patients, of whom one had hepatocellular carcinoma and two had cutaneous melanoma. Peripheral TCRbeta sequencing aimed to test whether ivuxolimab altered TCR sequence diversity and caused clonal T-cell expansion. The paper covers the monotherapy dose-escalation part of the phase I ivuxolimab trial, which included N ≈ 57 patients.

The trial excluded patients who had a history of autoimmune disease or were on systemic immunosuppression. Peripheral blood for TCR sequencing was drawn from every dose cohort at baseline, at cycle 4 day 1 and at cycle 7 day 1. The samples were drawn from a first-in-human, open-label, multicenter phase I dose-escalation trial of ivuxolimab. Adults with locally advanced or metastatic head and neck squamous cell, hepatocellular, melanoma or renal cell carcinoma were enrolled in the trial. CD4+ and CD8+ T cells were sorted separately from peripheral blood before TCR sequencing. What the work shows at the level of the full study, not this receptor alone: In the 0.1-3.0 mg/kg groups, partial responders were among the patients with the lowest normalized peripheral clonal expansion, particularly in CD8+ T cells. Low levels of normalized T-cell clonal expansion were also seen in some patients who did not respond. Clonal expansion of both CD4+ and CD8+ blood T cells was observed from baseline to week 6 at doses 0.1 to 3.0 mg/kg. Which antigens the clonally expanded peripheral T cells were specific for was not determined. After ivuxolimab, CD8+ T cells had more expanded clones than CD4+ T cells on average.

Spanning cysteine to phenylalanine, the CDR3 consists of 13 amino acids. Only the CDR3 DNA stays, 39 bases, in frame from base 1. The chain is assembled from TRBV5-2 and TRBJ1-2. TRBV5-2 has pseudogene status. This receptor was obtained from an adult with an advanced solid tumor such as melanoma, head and neck, liver or kidney cancer. Material: CD4+ or CD8+ T cells sorted from blood, obtained in a trial of the OX40 agonist ivuxolimab. The DNA sequence reads TGTGCCAGCAAAGTACGAAAGACCTATGGCTACACCTTC. Its product reads: CASKVRKTYGYTF.